These 2 T cell receptor beta chains were all obtained from the same sample, sequenced in a study of sequential checkpoint blockade in melanoma. TCRdb keeps only in-frame clones here, not all; method: immunoSEQ multiplex PCR. Of about 27,000 clones listed, 77% are singletons. Stated treatment: randomized to nivolumab then ipilimumab (arm A) or the reverse (arm B). Sample: CD8+ T cells sorted from blood (inferred from file names), taken from a patient given nivolumab and ipilimumab in sequence. All receptors derive from a human donor with melanoma.

This sequence joins TRBV14 and TRBJ1-1; TRBD1 is a possible D gene (6 bases). This CDR3 spans 13 amino acids. Trimming took 5 bases from V and 1 from J, leaving 8 bases between them. Germline V lookup: CDR1 SGHDN, CDR2 FVKESK. CDR3 in amino acids: CASSWTANTEAFF. CDR3 in DNA: TGTGCCAGCAGCTGGACAGCGAACACTGAAGCTTTCTTT.

This clone was seen more than once but under ten times. The chain employs TRBV21-1 and TRBJ2-5; TRBD1, as called in the table, went unchecked against the DNA. TRBV21-1 corresponds to a pseudogene. The CDR3 sequence is 18 residues long. CDR3 nucleotide sequence: TGTGCCAGCTACGCAAAGATTCATCAGGGGGCGCACCAAAAGACCCAGTACTTC. Protein product: CASYAKIHQGAHQKTQYF.